A single T cell receptor (beta chain) is shown here with its context. Trimming removed 0 bases from V and 7 bases from J, with 9 bases in between. CDR3 length equals 13 residues. Germline V CDR1 and CDR2: LGHNA, YNFKEQ. Libraries were prepared by immunoSEQ multiplex PCR; TCRdb keeps only in-frame clonotypes and omits some of them. The repertoire holds about 310,000 clones, with approximately 88% as singletons. This sample is drawn from a study of blood T cell repertoires in COVID-19. The clonotype originates from a woman aged 18-29 years who had recovered from COVID-19. The genes are TRBV4-2 and TRBJ2-5; no clear D gene. The sample was PBMCs or T cells enriched from blood (not recorded which). DNA of the CDR3: TGTGCCAGCAGCCAAGAGTGGCGGCGGACCCAGTACTTC. This gives the protein CASSQEWRRTQYF.